The present entry profiles one TCR beta chain with its context. Its antigen is unknown. Germline and junction disagree at one end, which may indicate a read error. Prepared TCR beta cDNA libraries contained unique molecular identifiers. TCRdb re-called the PCR reads through MiXCR, storing one row per CDR3 protein. The table has about 680,000 distinct CDR3 sequences, 55% to 60% seen once; the top ten hold roughly 10%. Per germline, CDR1 SGHRS and CDR2 YFSETQ. The CDR3 contains 14 residues. The data stem from a study of post-analysis software for immune sequencing data. Points from the study as a whole: Included in a set of about five TRBV segments more frequent in patients than controls were TRBV5-6, TRBV5-1 and TRBV20-1.

This receptor was obtained from a girl aged 2-10 years with multiple sclerosis. The rearrangement links TRBV5-1 to TRBJ2-3; 8 bases line up with TRBD2. Sequenced input: blood. The CDR3 here is CASGAGATTETQYF. CDR3 coding DNA: TGCGCCAGCGGAGCGGGGGCGACCACAGAGACGCAGTATTTT.